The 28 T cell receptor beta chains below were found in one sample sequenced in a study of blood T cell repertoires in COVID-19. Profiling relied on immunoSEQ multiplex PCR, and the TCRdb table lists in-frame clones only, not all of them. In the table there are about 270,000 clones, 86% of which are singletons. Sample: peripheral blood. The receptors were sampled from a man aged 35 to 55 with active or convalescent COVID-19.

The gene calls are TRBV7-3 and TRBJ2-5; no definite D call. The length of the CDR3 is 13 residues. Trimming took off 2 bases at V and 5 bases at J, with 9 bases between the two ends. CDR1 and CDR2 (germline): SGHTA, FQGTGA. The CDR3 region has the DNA TGTGCCAGCAGCTTAGGCCTCCAGGAGACCCAGTACTTC. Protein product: CASSLGLQETQYF.

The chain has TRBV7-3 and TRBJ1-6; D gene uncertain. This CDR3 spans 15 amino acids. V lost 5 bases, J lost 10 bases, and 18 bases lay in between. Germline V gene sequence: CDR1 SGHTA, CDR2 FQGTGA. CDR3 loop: CASSAGLGAGSPLHF. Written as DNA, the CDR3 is TGTGCCAGCAGCGCCGGGTTGGGAGCGGGGTCACCCCTCCACTTT.

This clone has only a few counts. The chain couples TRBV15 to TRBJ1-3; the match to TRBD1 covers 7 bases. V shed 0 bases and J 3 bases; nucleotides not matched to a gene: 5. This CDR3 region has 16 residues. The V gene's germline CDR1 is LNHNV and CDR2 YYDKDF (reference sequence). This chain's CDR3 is CATSRDEGAFGNTIYF. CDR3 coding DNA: TGTGCCACCAGCAGAGATGAGGGGGCCTTTGGAAACACCATATATTTT.

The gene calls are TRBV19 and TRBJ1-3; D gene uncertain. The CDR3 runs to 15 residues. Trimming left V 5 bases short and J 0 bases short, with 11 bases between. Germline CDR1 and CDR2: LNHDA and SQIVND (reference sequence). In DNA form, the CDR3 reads TGTGCCAGTAGTTTTCGAGGGAGCTCTGGAAACACCATATATTTT. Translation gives CASSFRGSSGNTIYF.

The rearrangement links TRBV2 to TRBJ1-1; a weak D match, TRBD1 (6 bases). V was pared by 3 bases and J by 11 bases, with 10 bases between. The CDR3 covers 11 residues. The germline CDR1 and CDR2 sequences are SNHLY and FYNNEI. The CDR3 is CASSDGGAAFF. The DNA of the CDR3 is TGTGCCAGCAGTGATGGGGGCGCGGCTTTCTTT.

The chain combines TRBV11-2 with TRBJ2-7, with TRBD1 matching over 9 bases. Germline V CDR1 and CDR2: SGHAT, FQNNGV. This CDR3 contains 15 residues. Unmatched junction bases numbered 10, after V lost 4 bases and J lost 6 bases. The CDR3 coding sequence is TGTGCCAGCAGCTCCAACAGGGGGCGCGGACCCGAGCAGTACTTC. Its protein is CASSSNRGRGPEQYF.

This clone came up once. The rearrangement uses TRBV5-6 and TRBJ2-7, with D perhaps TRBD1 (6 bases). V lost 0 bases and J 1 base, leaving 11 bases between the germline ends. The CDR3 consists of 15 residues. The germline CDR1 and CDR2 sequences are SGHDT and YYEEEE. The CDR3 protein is CASSLGQVLSYEQYF. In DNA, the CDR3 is TGTGCCAGCAGCTTGGGACAGGTTCTTTCCTACGAGCAGTACTTC.

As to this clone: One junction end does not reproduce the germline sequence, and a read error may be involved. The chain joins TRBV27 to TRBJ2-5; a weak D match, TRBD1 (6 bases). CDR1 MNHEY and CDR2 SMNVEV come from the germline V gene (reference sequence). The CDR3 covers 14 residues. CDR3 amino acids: CASSSGQSQGTQYF. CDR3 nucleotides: TGTGCCAGCAGTTCCGGACAGTCCCAAGGGACCCAGTACTTC.

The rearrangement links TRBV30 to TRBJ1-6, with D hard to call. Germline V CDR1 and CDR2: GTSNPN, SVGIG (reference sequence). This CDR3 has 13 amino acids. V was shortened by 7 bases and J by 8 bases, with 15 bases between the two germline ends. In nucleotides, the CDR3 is TGTGCCTTTGAGCAGGCCCTCGATTCACCCCTCCACTTT. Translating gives CAFEQALDSPLHF. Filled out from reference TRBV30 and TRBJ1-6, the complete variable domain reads SQTIHQWPATLVQPVGSPLSLECTVEGTSNPNLYWYRQAAGRGLQLLFYSVGIGQISSEVPQNLSASRPQDRQFILSSKKLLLSDSGFYLCAFEQALDSPLHFGNGTRLTVT.

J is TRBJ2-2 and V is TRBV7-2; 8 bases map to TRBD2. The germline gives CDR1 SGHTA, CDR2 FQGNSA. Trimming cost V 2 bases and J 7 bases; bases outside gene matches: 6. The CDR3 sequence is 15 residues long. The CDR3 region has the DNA TGTGCCAGCAGCTTACAGCGGGAGACGTTCGGGGAGCTGTTTTTT. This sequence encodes CASSLQRETFGELFF. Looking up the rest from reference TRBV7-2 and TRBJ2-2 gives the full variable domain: GAGVSQSPSNKVTEKGKDVELRCDPISGHTALYWYRQSLGQGLEFLIYFQGNSAPDKSGLPSDRFSAERTGGSVSTLTIQRTQQEDSAVYLCASSLQRETFGELFFGEGSRLTVL.

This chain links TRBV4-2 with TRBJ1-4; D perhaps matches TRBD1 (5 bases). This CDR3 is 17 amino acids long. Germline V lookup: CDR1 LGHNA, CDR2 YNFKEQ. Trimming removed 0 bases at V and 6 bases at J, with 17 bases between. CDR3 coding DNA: TGTGCCAGCAGCCAAGATCCAGGGTTGAGTGGGGATGAAAAACTGTTTTTT. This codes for CASSQDPGLSGDEKLFF.

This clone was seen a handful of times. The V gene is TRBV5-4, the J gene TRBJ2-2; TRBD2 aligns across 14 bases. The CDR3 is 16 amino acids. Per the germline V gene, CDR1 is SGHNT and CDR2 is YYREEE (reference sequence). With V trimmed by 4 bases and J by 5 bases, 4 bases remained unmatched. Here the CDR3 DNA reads TGTGCCAGCAGCCCGGGACTAGCGGGAGCTACCGGGGAGCTGTTTTTT. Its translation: CASSPGLAGATGELFF.

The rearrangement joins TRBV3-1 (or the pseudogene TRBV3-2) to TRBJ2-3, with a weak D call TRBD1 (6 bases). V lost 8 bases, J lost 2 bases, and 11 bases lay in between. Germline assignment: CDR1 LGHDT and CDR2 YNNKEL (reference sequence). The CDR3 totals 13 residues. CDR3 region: CASGPGHTDTQYF. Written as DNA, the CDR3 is TGTGCCAGCGGCCCGGGACACACAGATACGCAGTATTTT.

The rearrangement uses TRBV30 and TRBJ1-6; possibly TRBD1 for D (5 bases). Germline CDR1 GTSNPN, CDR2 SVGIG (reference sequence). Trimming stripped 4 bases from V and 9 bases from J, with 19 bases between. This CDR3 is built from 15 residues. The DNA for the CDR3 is TGTGCCTGGATGCGTATACAGGCCCCAAGTTCACCCCTCCACTTT. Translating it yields CAWMRIQAPSSPLHF. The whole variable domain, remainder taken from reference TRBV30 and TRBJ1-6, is SQTIHQWPATLVQPVGSPLSLECTVEGTSNPNLYWYRQAAGRGLQLLFYSVGIGQISSEVPQNLSASRPQDRQFILSSKKLLLSDSGFYLCAWMRIQAPSSPLHFGNGTRLTVT.

CDR3 residues: CATSDWFSGRESYNEQFF. The CDR3 nucleotides read TGTGCCACCAGTGATTGGTTTAGCGGGAGGGAATCCTACAATGAGCAGTTCTTC. The rearrangement uses TRBV24-1 and TRBJ2-1; the match to TRBD2 covers 11 bases. J was trimmed by 1 base and V by 2 bases; bases with no gene match: 6. The CDR3 is made up of 18 amino acids. From germline, CDR1 is KGHDR and CDR2 SFDVKD.

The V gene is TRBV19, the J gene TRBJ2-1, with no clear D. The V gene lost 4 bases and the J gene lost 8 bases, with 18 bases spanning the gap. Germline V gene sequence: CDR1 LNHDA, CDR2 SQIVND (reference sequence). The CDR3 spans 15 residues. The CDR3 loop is CASSTPSRVFHEQFF. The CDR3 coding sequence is TGTGCCAGTAGTACTCCCTCCCGGGTCTTCCATGAGCAGTTCTTC.

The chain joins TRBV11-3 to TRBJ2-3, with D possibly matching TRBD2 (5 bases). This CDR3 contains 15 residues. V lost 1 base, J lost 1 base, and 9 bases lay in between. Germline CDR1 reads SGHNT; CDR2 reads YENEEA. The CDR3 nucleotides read TGTGCCAGCAGCTTAGGGGCCGGGGGCACAGATACGCAGTATTTT. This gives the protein CASSLGAGGTDTQYF.

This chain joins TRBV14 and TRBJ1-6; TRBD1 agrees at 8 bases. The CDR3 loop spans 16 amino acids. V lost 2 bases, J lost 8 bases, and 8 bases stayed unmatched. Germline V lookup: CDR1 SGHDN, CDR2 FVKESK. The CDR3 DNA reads TGTGCCAGCAGCCAACCGAGGGCAGGGGGCGATTCACCCCTCCACTTT. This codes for CASSQPRAGGDSPLHF.

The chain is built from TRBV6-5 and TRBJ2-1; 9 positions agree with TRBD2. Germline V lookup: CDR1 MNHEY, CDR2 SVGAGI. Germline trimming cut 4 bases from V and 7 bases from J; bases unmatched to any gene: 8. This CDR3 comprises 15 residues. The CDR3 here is CASSWSGRRGNEQFF. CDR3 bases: TGTGCCAGCAGTTGGAGCGGGAGGCGGGGGAATGAGCAGTTCTTC.

In DNA form, the CDR3 reads TGCGCCAGCAGCCCTCAGGGAAGCAATCAGCCCCAGCATTTT. Amino acid sequence: CASSPQGSNQPQHF. The chain is built from TRBV4-1 and TRBJ1-5; weak D call: TRBD1 (5 bases). Trimming took off 4 bases at V and 1 base at J, with 8 bases between the two ends. Germline V lookup: CDR1 MGHRA, CDR2 YSYEKL. The CDR3 spans 14 residues.

The CDR3 spells CASRDRSLGEAFF. The CDR3 nucleotides are TGTGCCAGCAGGGACAGGAGTTTGGGGGAAGCTTTCTTT. J is TRBJ1-1 and V is TRBV6-5; 7 positions match TRBD1. CDR1 and CDR2 from the germline V gene are MNHEY and SVGAGI. V was pared by 6 bases and J by 8 bases, with 9 bases of the junction left unmatched. The CDR3 length is 13 residues.

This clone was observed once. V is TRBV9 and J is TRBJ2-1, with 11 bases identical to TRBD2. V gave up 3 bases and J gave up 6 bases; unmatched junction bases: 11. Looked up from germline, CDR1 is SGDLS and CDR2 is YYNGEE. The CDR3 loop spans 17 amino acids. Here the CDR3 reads CASSATPGTSGVNEQFF. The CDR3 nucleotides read TGTGCCAGCAGCGCCACTCCCGGGACTAGCGGAGTCAATGAGCAGTTCTTC.

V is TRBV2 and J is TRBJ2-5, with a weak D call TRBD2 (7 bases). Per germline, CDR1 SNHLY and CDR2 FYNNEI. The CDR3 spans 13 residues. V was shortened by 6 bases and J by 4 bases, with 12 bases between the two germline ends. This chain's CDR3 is CASSRGAGETQYF. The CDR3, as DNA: TGTGCCAGCAGCCGGGGGGCGGGAGAGACCCAGTACTTC.

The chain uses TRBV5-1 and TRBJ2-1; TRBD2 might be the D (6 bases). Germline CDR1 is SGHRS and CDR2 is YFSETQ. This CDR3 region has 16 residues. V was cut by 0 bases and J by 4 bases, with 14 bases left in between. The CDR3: CASSLGDSLHYNEQFF. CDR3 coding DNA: TGCGCCAGCAGCTTGGGGGACTCACTACATTACAATGAGCAGTTCTTC.

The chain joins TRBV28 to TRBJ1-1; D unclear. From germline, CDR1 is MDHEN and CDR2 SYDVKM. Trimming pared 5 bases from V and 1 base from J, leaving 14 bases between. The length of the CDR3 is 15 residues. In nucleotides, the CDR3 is TGTGCCAGCAGTCCTGGCCGGGAGGGGAACACTGAAGCTTTCTTT. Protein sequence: CASSPGREGNTEAFF. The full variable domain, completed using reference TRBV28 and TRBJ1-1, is DVKVTQSSRYLVKRTGEKVFLECVQDMDHENMFWYRQDPGLGLRLIYFSYDVKMKEKGDIPEGYSVSREKKERFSLILESASTNQTSMYLCASSPGREGNTEAFFGQGTRLTVV.

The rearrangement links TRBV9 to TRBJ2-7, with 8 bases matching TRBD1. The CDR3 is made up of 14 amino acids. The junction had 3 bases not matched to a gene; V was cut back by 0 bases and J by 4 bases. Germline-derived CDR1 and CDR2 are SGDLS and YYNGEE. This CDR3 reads CASSVGQGWYEQYF. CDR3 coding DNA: TGTGCCAGCAGCGTAGGACAGGGGTGGTACGAGCAGTACTTC.

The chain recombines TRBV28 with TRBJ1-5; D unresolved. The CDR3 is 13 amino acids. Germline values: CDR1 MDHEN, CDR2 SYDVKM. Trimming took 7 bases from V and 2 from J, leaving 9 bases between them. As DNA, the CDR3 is TGTGCCAGCAAGCTTGGAGGCAATCAGCCCCAGCATTTT. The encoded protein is CASKLGGNQPQHF.

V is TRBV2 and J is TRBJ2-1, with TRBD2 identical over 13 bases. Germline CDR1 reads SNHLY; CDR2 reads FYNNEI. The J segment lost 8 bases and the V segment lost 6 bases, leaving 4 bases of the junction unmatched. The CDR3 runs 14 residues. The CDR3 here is CASRGLAGIYEQFF. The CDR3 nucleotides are TGTGCCAGCAGGGGACTAGCGGGAATATATGAGCAGTTCTTC. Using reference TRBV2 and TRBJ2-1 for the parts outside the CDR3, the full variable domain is EPEVTQTPSHQVTQMGQEVILRCVPISNHLYFYWYRQILGQKVEFLVSFYNNEISEKSEIFDDQFSVERPDGSNFTLKIRSTKLEDSAMYFCASRGLAGIYEQFFGPGTRLTVL.